This T cell receptor beta chain originates from a study of Ad26.COV2.S vaccination and SARS-CoV-2 variants. V was clipped by 3 bases and J by 6 bases, with 10 bases between them. Germline-derived CDR1 and CDR2 are LNHDA and SQIVND (reference sequence). The CDR3 is made up of 13 amino acids. The protocol was immunoSEQ multiplex PCR, while the TCRdb copy is restricted to in-frame clones and leaves out a portion. Among roughly 180,000 clones listed, about 83% were seen once. The sequencing used peripheral blood, collected after recovery from COVID-19. The sequence came from a human donor who had recovered from COVID-19. The chain employs TRBV19 and TRBJ2-3; D is unresolved. Here the CDR3 DNA reads TGTGCCAGTAGTATCCCCCCGTTGGATACGCAGTATTTT. Translating it yields CASSIPPLDTQYF.